Listed here are 13 T cell receptor beta chains from one sample, sequenced in a study of blood T cell repertoires in COVID-19 (dated by TCRdb to the early 2020s). Libraries were prepared through the immunoSEQ multiplex PCR assay. TCRdb stores this immuneACCESS table with in-frame sequences only. Part of the clones is absent; in the studies checked, under half of the shortfall reflects unresolved V genes, and no reason is known for the rest. The sample includes approximately 170,000 clones, with approximately 85% observed a single time. About 8% of the sample is held by the ten biggest clonotypes. The sequenced sample was peripheral blood. These receptors were collected from a man in his forties who had recovered from COVID-19.

The chain uses TRBV28 and TRBJ1-3, with unresolved D. Trimming took off 5 bases at V and 0 bases at J, with 5 bases between the two ends. Per the germline V gene, CDR1 is MDHEN and CDR2 is SYDVKM. CDR3 length: 13 residues. This CDR3 reads CASSEASGNTIYF. In nucleotides, the CDR3 is TGTGCCAGCAGTGAGGCCTCTGGAAACACCATATATTTT. Combining the CDR3 with reference TRBV28 and TRBJ1-3 gives the whole variable domain DVKVTQSSRYLVKRTGEKVFLECVQDMDHENMFWYRQDPGLGLRLIYFSYDVKMKEKGDIPEGYSVSREKKERFSLILESASTNQTSMYLCASSEASGNTIYFGEGSWLTVV.

This clone was counted between two and nine times. This chain's CDR3 is CASSDTRVDDEAFF. The CDR3 bases are TGTGCCAGCAGTGATACCAGGGTAGACGATGAAGCTTTCTTT. The V gene is TRBV6-1, the J gene TRBJ1-1; D possibly corresponds to TRBD1 (5 bases). CDR3 length: 14 amino acids. Germline CDR1 and CDR2: MNHNS and SASEGT. V was trimmed by 3 bases and J by 7 bases, leaving 15 bases between them.

The chain uses TRBV2 and TRBJ2-7; D not resolved. The CDR3 loop spans 13 amino acids. The V gene lost 7 bases and the J gene lost 7 bases, with 17 bases spanning the gap. Germline CDR1 and CDR2: SNHLY and FYNNEI. CDR3 sequence: CASTLGYYGEQYF. The CDR3, as DNA: TGTGCCAGCACCTTGGGCTATTACGGAGAGCAGTACTTC. The whole variable domain, filled in from reference TRBV2 and TRBJ2-7, reads EPEVTQTPSHQVTQMGQEVILRCVPISNHLYFYWYRQILGQKVEFLVSFYNNEISEKSEIFDDQFSVERPDGSNFTLKIRSTKLEDSAMYFCASTLGYYGEQYFGPGTRLTVT.

The V and J genes are TRBV3-1 (or the pseudogene TRBV3-2) and TRBJ2-7; possibly TRBD2 for D (7 bases). This CDR3 spans 17 amino acids. CDR1 is LGHDT, CDR2 YNNKEL, per germline (reference sequence). V shed 2 bases and J shed 6 bases, with 23 bases lying between them. CDR3 nucleotides: TGTGCCAGCAGCCAACGAGGGGGGGAGGGCCTGATTAGCGAGCAGTACTTC. This encodes CASSQRGGEGLISEQYF.

This clone was seen more than once but under ten times. The chain uses TRBV2 and TRBJ1-5, with TRBD1 matching over 7 bases. CDR1 and CDR2 from the germline V gene are SNHLY and FYNNEI. The CDR3 contains 15 residues. Unmatched junction bases numbered 13, after V lost 7 bases and J lost 7 bases. CDR3 DNA sequence: TGTGCCAGCACGGACAGGAGTACCGGTAACCAGCCCCAGCATTTT. This gives the protein CASTDRSTGNQPQHF.

This chain connects TRBV5-6 to TRBJ2-6; unclear D gene. This CDR3 has 14 amino acids. Germline values: CDR1 SGHDT, CDR2 YYEEEE. V lost 7 bases to trimming and J lost 0 bases, with 8 bases between them. The CDR3 nucleotides read TGTGCCAGCCGCGCGAACTCTGGGGCCAACGTCCTGACTTTC. This codes for CASRANSGANVLTF.

The V gene is TRBV7-2, the J gene TRBJ2-4; D unclear. CDR1 and CDR2 (germline): SGHTA, FQGNSA. The length of the CDR3 is 13 residues. Trimming took off 4 bases at V and 1 base at J, with 5 bases between the two ends. The DNA of the CDR3 is TGTGCCAGCAGCTCAGGCGCCAAAAACATTCAGTACTTC. It yields the protein CASSSGAKNIQYF. The variable domain in full, with the rest retrieved from reference TRBV7-2 and TRBJ2-4, is GAGVSQSPSNKVTEKGKDVELRCDPISGHTALYWYRQSLGQGLEFLIYFQGNSAPDKSGLPSDRFSAERTGGSVSTLTIQRTQQEDSAVYLCASSSGAKNIQYFGAGTRLSVL.

The chain links TRBV2 to TRBJ1-1, with 7 bases lining up with TRBD1. Germline lookup yields CDR1 SNHLY and CDR2 FYNNEI. The junction had 6 bases not matched to a gene; V was cut back by 10 bases and J by 1 base. The CDR3 spans 13 residues. The CDR3 region has the DNA TGTGCCACCACGGGACAGTGGAACACTGAAGCTTTCTTT. Residues: CATTGQWNTEAFF.

The J gene is TRBJ1-6, the V gene TRBV7-2; D perhaps matches TRBD1 (5 bases). The CDR3 covers 13 residues. V shed 5 bases and J shed 14 bases, with 16 bases lying between them. The germline gives CDR1 SGHTA, CDR2 FQGNSA. The CDR3 reads CASSTSGVGALHF. CDR3 bases: TGTGCCAGCAGCACATCGGGGGTTGGCGCCCTCCACTTT.

The rearrangement joins TRBV9 to TRBJ2-1; 8 bases line up with TRBD1. Germline V gene lookup returns CDR1 SGDLS and CDR2 YYNGEE. With V trimmed by 4 bases and J by 2 bases, 5 bases remained unmatched. The length of the CDR3 is 15 residues. The CDR3 DNA reads as TGTGCCAGCAGCATGGGGACAGGAACCTACAATGAGCAGTTCTTC. This encodes CASSMGTGTYNEQFF.

The CDR3 region has the DNA TGTGCCAGCAGCTTTATCGCAGGCACAGATACGCAGTATTTT. Translated, it gives CASSFIAGTDTQYF. The chain has TRBV5-6 and TRBJ2-3; D is unresolved. Per the germline V gene, CDR1 is SGHDT and CDR2 is YYEEEE. Trimming left V 2 bases short and J 1 base short, with 8 bases between. The CDR3 consists of 14 residues.

V gene TRBV3-1 (or the pseudogene TRBV3-2) combines with J gene TRBJ2-5; 9 bases fit TRBD1. Germline CDR1 LGHDT, CDR2 YNNKEL (reference sequence). CDR3 length equals 17 residues. The J segment lost 1 base and the V segment lost 6 bases, leaving 12 bases of the junction unmatched. The CDR3 loop reads CASSRGAGTGFQETQYF. The DNA for the CDR3 is TGTGCCAGCAGTCGGGGGGCCGGGACAGGGTTCCAAGAGACCCAGTACTTC.

The chain is built from TRBV5-1 and TRBJ2-3; D might be TRBD1 (7 bases). Germline V gene sequence: CDR1 SGHRS, CDR2 YFSETQ. There are 14 residues in the CDR3. V lost 4 bases to trimming and J lost 3 bases, with 12 bases between them. This chain's CDR3 is CASSRQGGTDTQYF. CDR3 coding DNA: TGCGCCAGCAGCCGTCAGGGGGGAACAGATACGCAGTATTTT.